This is a list of T cell receptor delta chains from one sample in a study of Vδ1+ human thymocytes. TCRdb reanalysed the multiplex PCR reads with CATT. The profile shows around 76,000 delta-chain clones, 30% to 40% of them singletons. Sequencing was carried out using Vdelta1+ gamma-delta thymocytes from the thymus. These receptors were taken from a boy under two years old who had congenital heart surgery. Both conserved end residues are part of each CDR3. D genes are given only for firm matches. Expanded clones are given a class, and other clones once, few, many or no size at all.

V gene	clone size	J gene	D gene	CDR3 protein	CDR3 DNA
TRDV1	-	TRDJ1	-	CALGEPRGFPHTDKLIF	TGTGCTCTTGGGGAACCGCGGGGATTCCCTCACACCGATAAACTCATCTTT
TRDV1	-	TRDJ1	-	CALGELRGELVTDKLIF	TGTGCTCTTGGGGAACTTAGGGGCGAGCTAGTAACCGATAAACTCATCTTT
TRDV1	-	TRDJ1	-	CALGEGTFLLGGPYTDKLIF	TGTGCTCTTGGGGAAGGCACATTCCTACTTGGGGGGCCGTACACCGATAAACTCATCTTT
TRDV1	-	TRDJ1	TRDD3	CALGEWWPLRVLGRSDKLIF	TGTGCTCTTGGGGAATGGTGGCCCCTCCGCGTACTGGGGCGTAGCGATAAACTCATCTTT
TRDV1	few	TRDJ1	TRDD3	CALGELAKGGYQYTDKLIF	TGTGCTCTTGGGGAACTCGCCAAAGGGGGATACCAGTACACCGATAAACTCATCTTT
TRDV1	few	TRDJ1	TRDD3	CALGEPIGGWNKLIF	TGTGCTCTTGGGGAACCCATAGGGGGATGGAATAAACTCATCTTT
TRDV1	few	TRDJ1	-	CALGVIFPLGGGTDKLIF	TGTGCTCTTGGGGTCATATTCCCCCTTGGGGGGGGGACCGATAAACTCATCTTT
TRDV1	-	TRDJ1	TRDD3	CALGESSRGIHKLIF	TGTGCTCTTGGGGAAAGTTCCAGGGGGATCCATAAACTCATCTTT
TRDV1	few	TRDJ1	TRDD3	CALGEPFPLPPNWGIPDKLIF	TGTGCTCTTGGGGAACCCTTCCCCCTTCCCCCTAACTGGGGGATACCCGATAAACTCATCTTT
TRDV1	few	TRDJ1	TRDD3	CALSYAGGYTDKLIF	TGTGCTCTTTCCTATGCTGGGGGATACACCGATAAACTCATCTTT
TRDV1	-	TRDJ1	TRDD3	CALGSRVPFYWGLGGTDKLIF	TGTGCTCTTGGGTCCCGGGTACCATTCTACTGGGGGCTCGGGGGGACCGATAAACTCATCTTT
TRDV2	many	TRDJ1	TRDD3	CACDTTGGYDGAVRYTDKLIF	TGTGCCTGTGACACCACTGGGGGATACGACGGTGCAGTGAGGTACACCGATAAACTCATCTTT
TRDV1	-	TRDJ1	TRDD3	CALGENPEFLLRTGGPDKLIF	TGTGCTCTTGGGGAAAACCCGGAATTCCTACTTCGTACTGGGGGACCCGATAAACTCATCTTT
TRDV1	-	TRDJ1	TRDD3	CALGDPCPWGLRGADKLIF	TGTGCTCTTGGGGACCCTTGTCCCTGGGGGCTACGGGGCGCCGATAAACTCATCTTT
TRDV1	few	TRDJ1	TRDD3	CALGEGCVPSGAGGYGNYRTDKLIF	TGTGCTCTTGGGGAAGGGTGCGTACCCTCGGGAGCTGGGGGATACGGGAACTATCGGACCGATAAACTCATCTTT
TRDV1	-	TRDJ1	TRDD3	CALGEPLLLGETTNTDKLIF	TGTGCTCTTGGGGAACCTCTACTCCTGGGGGAGACAACTAACACCGATAAACTCATCTTT
TRDV1	-	TRDJ1	-	CALGERGMWGFLTPNKLIF	TGTGCTCTTGGGGAACGAGGGATGTGGGGTTTCCTTACCCCCAATAAACTCATCTTT